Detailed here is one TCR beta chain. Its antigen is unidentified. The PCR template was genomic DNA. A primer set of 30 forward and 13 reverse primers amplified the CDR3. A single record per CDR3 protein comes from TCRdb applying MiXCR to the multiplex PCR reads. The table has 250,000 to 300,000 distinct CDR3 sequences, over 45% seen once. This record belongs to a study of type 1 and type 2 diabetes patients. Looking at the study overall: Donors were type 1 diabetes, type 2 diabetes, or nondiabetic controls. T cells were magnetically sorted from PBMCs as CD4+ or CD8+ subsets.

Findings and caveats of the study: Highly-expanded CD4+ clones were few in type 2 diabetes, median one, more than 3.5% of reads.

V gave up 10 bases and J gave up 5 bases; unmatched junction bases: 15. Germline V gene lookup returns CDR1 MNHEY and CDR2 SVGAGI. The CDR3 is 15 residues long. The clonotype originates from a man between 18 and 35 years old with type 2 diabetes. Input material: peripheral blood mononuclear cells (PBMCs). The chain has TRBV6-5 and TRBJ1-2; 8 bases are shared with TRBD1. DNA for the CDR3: TGTGCCACAACCCCCAGGGGGCGAGTCGCTTATGGCTACACCTTC. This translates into CATTPRGRVAYGYTF.